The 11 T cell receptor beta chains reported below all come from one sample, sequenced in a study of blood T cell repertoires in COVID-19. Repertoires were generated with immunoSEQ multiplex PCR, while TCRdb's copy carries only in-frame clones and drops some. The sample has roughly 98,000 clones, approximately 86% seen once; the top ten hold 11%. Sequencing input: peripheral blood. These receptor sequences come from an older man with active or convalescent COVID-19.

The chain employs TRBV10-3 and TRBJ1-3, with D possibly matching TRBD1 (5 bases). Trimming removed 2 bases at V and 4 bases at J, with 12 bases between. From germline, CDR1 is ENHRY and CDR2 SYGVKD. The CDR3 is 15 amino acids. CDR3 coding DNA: TGTGCCATCAGTGAGGGGGCAGGCCTAGGAAACACCATATATTTT. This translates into CAISEGAGLGNTIYF.

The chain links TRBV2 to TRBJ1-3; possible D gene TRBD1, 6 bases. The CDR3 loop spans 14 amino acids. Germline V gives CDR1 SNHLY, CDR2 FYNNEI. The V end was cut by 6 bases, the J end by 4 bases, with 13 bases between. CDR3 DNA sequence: TGTGCCAGCAGCCAAACAGGGAAAGGAAACACCATATATTTT. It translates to CASSQTGKGNTIYF.

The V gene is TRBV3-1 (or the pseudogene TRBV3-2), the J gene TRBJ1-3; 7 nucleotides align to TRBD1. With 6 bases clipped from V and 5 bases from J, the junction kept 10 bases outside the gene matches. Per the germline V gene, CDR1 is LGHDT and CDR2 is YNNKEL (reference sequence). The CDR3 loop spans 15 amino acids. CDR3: CASSPTGDVRNTIYF. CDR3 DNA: TGTGCCAGCAGTCCCACAGGGGATGTTCGAAACACCATATATTTT.

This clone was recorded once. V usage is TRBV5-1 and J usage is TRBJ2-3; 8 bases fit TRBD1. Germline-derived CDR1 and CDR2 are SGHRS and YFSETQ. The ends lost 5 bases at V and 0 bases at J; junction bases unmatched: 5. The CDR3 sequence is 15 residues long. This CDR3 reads CASRRTGGSTDTQYF. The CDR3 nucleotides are TGCGCCAGCAGAAGAACAGGGGGTAGCACAGATACGCAGTATTTT.

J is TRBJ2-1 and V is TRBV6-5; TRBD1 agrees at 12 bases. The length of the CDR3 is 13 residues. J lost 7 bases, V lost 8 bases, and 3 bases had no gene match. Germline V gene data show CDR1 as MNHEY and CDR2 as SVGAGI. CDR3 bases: TGTGCCAGCGGGACAGGGGGCTTAAATGAGCAGTTCTTC. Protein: CASGTGGLNEQFF.

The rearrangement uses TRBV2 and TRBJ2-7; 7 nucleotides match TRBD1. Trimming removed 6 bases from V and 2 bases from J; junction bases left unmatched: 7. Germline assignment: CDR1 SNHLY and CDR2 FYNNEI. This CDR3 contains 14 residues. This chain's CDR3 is CASSYGQETYEQYF. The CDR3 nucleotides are TGTGCCAGCAGCTATGGACAGGAGACCTACGAGCAGTACTTC.

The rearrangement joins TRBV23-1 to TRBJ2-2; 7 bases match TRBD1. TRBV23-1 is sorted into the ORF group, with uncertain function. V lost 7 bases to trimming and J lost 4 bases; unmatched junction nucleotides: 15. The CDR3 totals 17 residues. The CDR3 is CASNKGQQSPLTGELFF. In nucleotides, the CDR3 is TGCGCCAGCAATAAGGGACAGCAGTCGCCACTCACCGGGGAGCTGTTTTTT.

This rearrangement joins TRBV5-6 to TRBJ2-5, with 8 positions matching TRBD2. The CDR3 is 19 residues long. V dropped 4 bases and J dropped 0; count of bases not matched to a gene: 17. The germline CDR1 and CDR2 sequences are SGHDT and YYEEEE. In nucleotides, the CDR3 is TGTGCCAGCAGCGGAGGACTCGCGGGGGGCCGGGGACACCAAGAGACCCAGTACTTC. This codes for CASSGGLAGGRGHQETQYF.

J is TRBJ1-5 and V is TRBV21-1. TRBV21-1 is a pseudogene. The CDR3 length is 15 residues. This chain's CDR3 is CASSKRGRDNQPQHF. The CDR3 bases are TGTGCCAGCAGCAAAAGGGGGAGGGACAATCAGCCCCAGCATTTT.

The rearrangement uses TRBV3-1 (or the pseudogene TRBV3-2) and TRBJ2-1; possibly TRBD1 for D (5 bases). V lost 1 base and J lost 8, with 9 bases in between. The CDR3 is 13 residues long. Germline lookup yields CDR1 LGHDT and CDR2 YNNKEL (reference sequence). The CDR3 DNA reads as TGTGCCAGCAGCCAAGCCTGGGGCGATGAGCAGTTCTTC. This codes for CASSQAWGDEQFF.

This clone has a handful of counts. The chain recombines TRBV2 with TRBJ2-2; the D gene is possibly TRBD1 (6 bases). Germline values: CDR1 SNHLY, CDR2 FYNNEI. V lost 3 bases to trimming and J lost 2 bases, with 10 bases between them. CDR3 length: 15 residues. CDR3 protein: CASSDSGTNTGELFF. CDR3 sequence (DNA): TGTGCCAGCAGTGACTCCGGGACAAACACCGGGGAGCTGTTTTTT.